This T cell receptor (beta chain) was recorded in a study of Graves' ophthalmopathy and Graves' hyperthyroidism. Among the exclusions were patients with other autoimmune diseases, uncontrolled infections, pregnancy or lactation. This clonotype was seen at least ten times. The CDR3 is 14 amino acids. Germline V CDR1 and CDR2: MNHNS, SASEGT. The J segment lost 7 bases and the V segment lost 6 bases, leaving 9 bases of the junction unmatched. RNA transcripts yielded amplified TCR beta CDR3 regions. First-round RT-PCR relied on HTBI primers, and a second-round multiplex PCR came next. TCRdb recomputed calls from the multiplex PCR reads with MiXCR, one row per CDR3 protein. The table has approximately 500,000 distinct CDR3 sequences, approximately 15% seen once.

The clonotype originates from a woman in her 30s with Graves' ophthalmopathy. V is TRBV6-1 and J is TRBJ2-3; 8 bases line up with TRBD2. The sample was blood. DNA for the CDR3: TGTGCCAGCAGCACTAGCGGCGAAACAAATACGCAGTATTTT. This codes for CASSTSGETNTQYF.